The 17 T cell receptor beta chains given below trace back to one sample, sequenced in a study of Ad26.COV2.S vaccination and SARS-CoV-2 variants. Sequencing used immunoSEQ multiplex PCR; TCRdb keeps in-frame clones, though not all of them. This sample has approximately 340,000 clones, with roughly nine tenths found just once. Sequenced material: peripheral blood, taken after recovery from COVID-19. These TCRs come from a human donor who had recovered from COVID-19.

The gene calls are TRBV10-3 and TRBJ2-3, with 8 bases that match TRBD1. In germline, CDR1 is ENHRY, CDR2 SYGVKD. The CDR3 totals 14 residues. The V segment lost 8 bases and the J segment 8 bases; nucleotides outside the gene matches: 12. CDR3 protein: CAIGSGGFTGTQYF. The DNA for the CDR3 is TGTGCCATCGGCTCAGGGGGCTTCACGGGTACGCAGTATTTT.

This clone was seen a handful of times. The chain has TRBV12-3 or TRBV12-4 and TRBJ1-6; 7 bases align to TRBD1. V was clipped by 7 bases and J by 15 bases; unmatched bases: 6. This CDR3 is built from 11 residues. Here the CDR3 DNA reads TGTGCCAGCACCAGACAGGGAAACCTCCACTTT. Translation gives CASTRQGNLHF.

In DNA form, the CDR3 reads TGTGCCAGCAGCTCCCGGGACAGCCTTTCACCAGATACGCAGTATTTT. This gives the protein CASSSRDSLSPDTQYF. The chain employs TRBV7-9 and TRBJ2-3, with 7 bases aligning to TRBD1. After removal of 4 bases from V and 4 bases from J, the junction contained 11 bases not matched to a gene. In germline, CDR1 is SEHNR, CDR2 FQNEAQ (reference sequence). The CDR3 has 16 amino acids.

This clone showed up just once. The CDR3 DNA is TGTGCCATCAGTCCCGGGACTAGCGGGGGCTCCTACGAGCAGTACTTC. It is translated as CAISPGTSGGSYEQYF. The gene calls are TRBV10-3 and TRBJ2-7; TRBD2 matches 14 bases. In germline, CDR1 is ENHRY, CDR2 SYGVKD. V shed 5 bases, J shed 0 bases, and the junction held 3 bases outside the gene matches. CDR3 length equals 16 residues.

This chain links TRBV6-2 or TRBV6-3 with TRBJ2-5; D remains unclear. V lost 4 bases and J 1 base, leaving 1 base between the germline ends. The V gene's germline CDR1 is MNHEY and CDR2 SVGEGT. The CDR3 covers 11 residues. The CDR3 DNA reads TGTGCCAGCAGTTTCCAAGAGACCCAGTACTTC. The encoded protein is CASSFQETQYF.

The chain combines TRBV2 with TRBJ1-5; no reliable D call. Trimming cost V 6 bases and J 0 bases, with 6 bases left between them. CDR1 and CDR2 from the germline V gene are SNHLY and FYNNEI. The CDR3 covers 13 residues. The DNA for the CDR3 is TGTGCCAGCAGCCTTAATAGCAATCAGCCCCAGCATTTT. This translates into CASSLNSNQPQHF.

The chain uses TRBV9 and TRBJ1-1; TRBD1 matches at 9 bases. This CDR3 has 18 amino acids. Germline lookup yields CDR1 SGDLS and CDR2 YYNGEE. J was trimmed by 8 bases and V by 5 bases; bases with no gene match: 22. As DNA, the CDR3 is TGTGCCAGCAGTCAAACGAGGGACAGGGAGACAGGAGGTGTCGAAGCTTTCTTT. It encodes CASSQTRDRETGGVEAFF. The whole variable domain, remainder taken from reference TRBV9 and TRBJ1-1, is DSGVTQTPKHLITATGQRVTLRCSPRSGDLSVYWYQQSLDQGLQFLIQYYNGEERAKGNILERFSAQQFPDLHSELNLSSLELGDSALYFCASSQTRDRETGGVEAFFGQGTRLTVV.

The CDR3, as DNA: TGTGCCAGCGGCCCGGGGCTCTCTGGAAACACCATATATTTT. It translates to CASGPGLSGNTIYF. This sequence joins TRBV27 and TRBJ1-3; perhaps TRBD1 as D (5 bases). Germline CDR1 is MNHEY and CDR2 is SMNVEV (reference sequence). V lost 8 bases to trimming and J lost 0 bases, with 11 bases between them. This CDR3 region has 14 residues.

This chain uses TRBV7-2 with TRBJ2-3, with unresolved D. The CDR3 runs 18 residues. V was cut by 3 bases and J by 0 bases, with 19 bases left in between. The V gene's germline CDR1 is SGHTA and CDR2 FQGNSA. The DNA of the CDR3 is TGTGCCAGCAGCTTTCGTTCAAGGGTCGGGTTTAGCACAGATACGCAGTATTTT. The encoded protein is CASSFRSRVGFSTDTQYF.

The chain uses TRBV7-9 and TRBJ2-1; 8 bases map to TRBD2. The germline gives CDR1 SEHNR, CDR2 FQNEAQ (reference sequence). This CDR3 has 14 amino acids. With 9 bases clipped from V and 6 bases from J, the junction kept 10 bases outside the gene matches. The CDR3 nucleotides read TGTGCCAGTCACATAGCGGGGAAGGTCAATGAGCAGTTCTTC. Its protein is CASHIAGKVNEQFF.

CDR3 residues: CASSLGGRSYNEQFF. In DNA, the CDR3 is TGCGCCAGCAGCTTGGGGGGCCGGTCCTACAATGAGCAGTTCTTC. This rearrangement joins TRBV5-1 to TRBJ2-1; tentatively, D is TRBD1 (5 bases). This CDR3 contains 15 residues. V lost 0 bases and J lost 1, with 8 bases in between. Germline V lookup: CDR1 SGHRS, CDR2 YFSETQ. Looking up the rest from reference TRBV5-1 and TRBJ2-1 gives the full variable domain: KAGVTQTPRYLIKTRGQQVTLSCSPISGHRSVSWYQQTPGQGLQFLFEYFSETQRNKGNFPGRFSGRQFSNSRSEMNVSTLELGDSALYLCASSLGGRSYNEQFFGPGTRLTVL.

This rearrangement joins TRBV5-6 to TRBJ1-4; unclear D gene. CDR1 and CDR2 from the germline V gene are SGHDT and YYEEEE. This CDR3 region has 14 residues. Between the trimmed V and J ends, which lost 0 bases and 4 bases, there was a span of 7 bases. The CDR3 DNA sequence: TGTGCCAGCAGCTTGGGGGAAAGTAATGAAAAACTGTTTTTT. Its protein product is CASSLGESNEKLFF. Drawing the rest from reference TRBV5-6 and TRBJ1-4, the complete variable domain is DAGVTQSPTHLIKTRGQQVTLRCSPKSGHDTVSWYQQALGQGPQFIFQYYEEEERQRGNFPDRFSGHQFPNYSSELNVNALLLGDSALYLCASSLGESNEKLFFGSGTQLSVL.

This chain connects TRBV3-1 (or the pseudogene TRBV3-2) to TRBJ2-1, with D unclear. Germline V gene sequence: CDR1 LGHDT, CDR2 YNNKEL (reference sequence). The CDR3 consists of 12 residues. The V gene lost 4 bases and the J gene lost 9 bases, with 10 bases spanning the gap. Here the CDR3 reads CASSPDSVEQFF. DNA of the CDR3: TGTGCCAGCAGCCCTGACTCGGTTGAGCAGTTCTTC.

The chain couples TRBV28 to TRBJ1-2; D remains unclear. Between the trimmed V and J ends, which lost 10 bases and 0 bases, there was a span of 12 bases. CDR3 length equals 13 residues. Germline V gives CDR1 MDHEN, CDR2 SYDVKM. The CDR3 here is CATPSGTNYGYTF. The CDR3 DNA follows: TGTGCCACACCGTCGGGAACTAACTATGGCTACACCTTC.

This chain uses TRBV6-5 with TRBJ2-5, with TRBD2 matching over 8 bases. CDR1 MNHEY and CDR2 SVGAGI come from the germline V gene. J lost 7 bases, V lost 2 bases, and 12 bases had no gene match. The CDR3 covers 16 residues. The CDR3 is CASSYGGTRRMVTQYF. The CDR3 DNA reads as TGTGCCAGCAGTTACGGGGGGACTAGGAGGATGGTGACCCAGTACTTC.

The V call is TRBV7-9, the J call TRBJ2-2; D call uncertain. Germline V gene data show CDR1 as SEHNR and CDR2 as FQNEAQ (reference sequence). The ends were cut back, 5 bases at V and 3 bases at J, with 16 bases in the middle. The CDR3 contains 16 residues. This chain's CDR3 is CASSPFSTSHTGELFF. Here the CDR3 DNA reads TGTGCCAGCAGCCCTTTTTCCACGAGCCACACCGGGGAGCTGTTTTTT.

This clone has a single count. V is TRBV7-9 and J is TRBJ2-7, with TRBD1 matching 7 bases. J lost 0 bases, V lost 5 bases, and 13 bases had no gene match. The CDR3 has 17 amino acids. CDR1 and CDR2 (germline): SEHNR, FQNEAQ (reference sequence). The CDR3 protein is CASSPVTGVEGSYEQYF. The CDR3 DNA reads as TGTGCCAGCAGCCCAGTCACAGGGGTCGAAGGCTCCTACGAGCAGTACTTC.